The rows below give T cell receptor beta chains drawn from one sample of a study of blood T cell repertoires in COVID-19. Assay: immunoSEQ multiplex PCR; the TCRdb copy retains only in-frame clones and omits some. The sample includes some 260,000 clones, roughly 90% seen only once; the top ten take 6% to 7%. Source material: PBMCs or T cells enriched from blood (not recorded which). Receptor source: a woman in her thirties with acute COVID-19. CDR3s include the opening cysteine and the closing phenylalanine or tryptophan. D genes are given only for firm matches. The size of a clone is reported for some rows only, either as once, few or many, or as a class for expanded clones.

TRBV5-4	TRBD2	once	TRBJ2-3	CASSPGLAERVTQYF	TGTGCCAGCAGCCCGGGACTAGCGGAAAGGGTCACGCAGTATTTT
TRBV29-1	NA	NA	TRBJ2-5	CSVVVGAETQYF	TGCAGCGTTGTAGTAGGGGCAGAGACCCAGTACTTC
TRBV27	NA	NA	TRBJ2-1	CASSLAASYNEQFF	TGTGCCAGCAGTTTAGCGGCCTCCTACAATGAGCAGTTCTTC
TRBV6-5	NA	NA	TRBJ2-3	CASKRGHTQYF	TGTGCCAGCAAACGCGGGCATACGCAGTATTTT
TRBV9	TRBD2	NA	TRBJ2-5	CASSVASGSKETQYF	TGTGCCAGCAGCGTCGCTAGCGGGAGCAAGGAGACCCAGTACTTC
TRBV19	TRBD2	NA	TRBJ2-1	CASSITSGGRGGSYNEQFF	TGTGCCAGTAGTATAACTAGCGGGGGGAGAGGCGGCTCCTACAATGAGCAGTTCTTC
TRBV6-2/TRBV6-3	NA	NA	TRBJ1-1	CASSKPFLGVLPEAFF	TGTGCCAGCAGTAAGCCCTTCTTAGGAGTGCTTCCTGAAGCTTTCTTT
TRBV6-2/TRBV6-3	TRBD2	NA	TRBJ2-3	CASSPGGTDTQYF	TGTGCCAGCAGCCCGGGGGGGACAGATACGCAGTATTTT
TRBV18	NA	few	TRBJ1-1	CASSPRESGNTEAFF	TGTGCCAGCTCACCACGGGAGTCGGGGAACACTGAAGCTTTCTTT
TRBV5-1	NA	NA	TRBJ1-6	CASSPQGYNSPLHF	TGCGCCAGCAGTCCGCAGGGCTATAATTCACCCCTCCACTTT
TRBV29-1	TRBD2	NA	TRBJ2-1	CSVLTSDSRNEQFF	TGCAGCGTCCTAACTAGCGACTCTAGGAATGAGCAGTTCTTC
TRBV7-8	NA	NA	TRBJ2-1	CASSLVGRGQSSYNEQFF	TGTGCCAGCAGCTTAGTGGGTCGTGGGCAAAGCTCCTACAATGAGCAGTTCTTC
TRBV9	NA	NA	TRBJ2-2	CASSVQGTGELFF	TGTGCCAGCAGCGTTCAGGGCACCGGGGAGCTGTTTTTT
TRBV30	TRBD2	once	TRBJ2-1	CASPGLAGDNEQFF	TGTGCCTCCCCGGGACTAGCGGGGGACAATGAGCAGTTCTTC
TRBV19	TRBD2	NA	TRBJ2-1	CASSIYAGGAYNEQFF	TGTGCCAGTAGTATTTATGCGGGGGGGGCCTACAATGAGCAGTTCTTC
TRBV7-3	NA	NA	TRBJ1-1	CASSARGGNTEAFF	TGTGCCAGCAGCGCTAGAGGGGGGAACACTGAAGCTTTCTTT
TRBV3-1/TRBV3-2	TRBD1	NA	TRBJ1-1	CASSKIRDRGNTEAFF	TGTGCCAGCAGTAAAATCCGGGACAGGGGGAACACTGAAGCTTTCTTT
TRBV10-2	TRBD1	NA	TRBJ1-6	CASSESDRMGSYNSPLHF	TGCGCCAGCAGTGAGTCGGACAGGATGGGCTCCTATAATTCACCCCTCCACTTT
TRBV24-1	NA	NA	TRBJ2-2	CATSQRGTGELFF	TGTGCCACCTCCCAGAGAGGCACCGGGGAGCTGTTTTTT
TRBV28	TRBD1	NA	TRBJ1-2	CASSPQGAQDYGYTF	TGTGCCAGCAGCCCACAGGGGGCGCAGGACTATGGCTACACCTTC
TRBV6-5	NA	NA	TRBJ1-4	CASRSMAVSNEKLFF	TGTGCCAGCAGGTCGATGGCGGTCTCGAATGAAAAACTGTTTTTT
TRBV5-1	NA	NA	TRBJ2-2	CASSLQGNGELFF	TGCGCCAGCAGCTTACAGGGAAACGGGGAGCTGTTTTTT
TRBV28	NA	once	TRBJ1-2	CASLPPGPYGYTF	TGTGCCAGCCTGCCCCCGGGTCCGTATGGCTACACCTTC
TRBV2	TRBD1	NA	TRBJ2-3	CASWSAGGATDTQYF	TGTGCCAGCTGGTCCGCAGGGGGCGCAACAGATACGCAGTATTTT
TRBV9	TRBD1	NA	TRBJ1-1	CASSAGSLRGLGITEAFF	TGTGCCAGCAGCGCGGGATCCCTCAGGGGGCTAGGGATCACTGAAGCTTTCTTT
TRBV5-8	TRBD1	NA	TRBJ1-6	CASSLAGTGVSPLHF	TGTGCCAGCAGCTTGGCCGGGACAGGGGTTTCACCCCTCCACTTT
TRBV27	NA	NA	TRBJ1-5	CASSLAGISQPQHF	TGTGCCAGCAGTTTAGCAGGGATAAGCCAGCCCCAGCATTTT
TRBV2	NA	NA	TRBJ2-7	CASSFLYEQYF	TGTGCCAGCAGTTTCCTCTACGAGCAGTACTTC
TRBV15	TRBD2	NA	TRBJ2-3	CATSSGSGGTDTQYF	TGTGCCACCAGCAGTGGTAGCGGGGGCACAGATACGCAGTATTTT
TRBV28	TRBD1	once	TRBJ1-4	CASSQIQGAGNEKLFF	TGTGCCAGCAGTCAAATCCAGGGGGCCGGTAATGAAAAACTGTTTTTT
TRBV7-9	TRBD1	NA	TRBJ1-5	CASSPTGGPNQPQHF	TGTGCCAGCAGCCCGACAGGGGGCCCCAATCAGCCCCAGCATTTT
TRBV6-6	TRBD1	once	TRBJ2-2	CASSYNRGAAGELFF	TGTGCCAGCAGTTACAACAGGGGCGCGGCCGGGGAGCTGTTTTTT
TRBV18	TRBD1	few	TRBJ1-5	CASSPTGGNQPQHF	TGTGCCAGCTCGCCTACAGGGGGCAATCAGCCCCAGCATTTT
TRBV5-6	NA	NA	TRBJ1-6	CASSLLDRQPNSPLHF	TGTGCCAGCAGCTTGCTTGACAGGCAACCCAATTCACCCCTCCACTTT
TRBV2	NA	NA	TRBJ2-7	CASTPKGGTLTPYEQYF	TGTGCCAGCACCCCCAAGGGGGGGACCCTCACTCCCTACGAGCAGTACTTC
TRBV13	NA	NA	TRBJ1-2	CASNPRGVDGYTF	TGTGCCAGCAACCCCCGGGGGGTAGATGGCTACACCTTC
TRBV11-2	NA	NA	TRBJ2-5	CASSLDFSQETQYF	TGTGCCAGCAGCTTAGATTTCAGCCAAGAGACCCAGTACTTC
TRBV10-3	TRBD1	NA	TRBJ1-2	CAISESETGSFGF	TGTGCCATCAGTGAGTCGGAGACAGGGAGTTTCGGCTTC
TRBV6-2/TRBV6-3	NA	NA	TRBJ2-3	CASIPNGRDRADTQYF	TGTGCCAGCATCCCGAATGGGCGGGATAGAGCAGATACGCAGTATTTT
TRBV9	TRBD2	NA	TRBJ2-1	CASSDRTSGRDEQFF	TGTGCCAGCAGCGACAGGACTAGCGGGAGGGATGAGCAGTTCTTC
TRBV7-3	TRBD1	few	TRBJ2-3	CASSFGRGLGDTQYF	TGTGCCAGCAGCTTTGGCAGGGGGCTTGGAGATACGCAGTATTTT
TRBV30	TRBD1	once	TRBJ1-3	CAWSHRGRGNTIYF	TGTGCCTGGAGTCACAGGGGGCGAGGAAACACCATATATTTT
TRBV14	NA	once	TRBJ2-1	CASSHPSSAANYNEQFF	TGTGCCAGCAGCCATCCTAGCTCCGCCGCGAACTACAATGAGCAGTTCTTC
TRBV4-1	TRBD1	NA	TRBJ2-1	CASSRGTGVYDEQFF	TGCGCCAGCAGCCGAGGGACAGGGGTTTATGATGAGCAGTTCTTC
TRBV30	TRBD1	few	TRBJ2-2	CAWSSTGVDGELFF	TGTGCCTGGAGTTCGACAGGGGTAGACGGGGAGCTGTTTTTT
TRBV5-1	NA	NA	TRBJ2-1	CASSYPGEEQFF	TGCGCCAGCAGCTATCCGGGAGAAGAGCAGTTCTTC
TRBV23-1	NA	NA	TRBJ1-5	CASSQWDRGPNQPQHF	TGCGCCAGCAGTCAATGGGATAGGGGCCCCAATCAGCCCCAGCATTTT
TRBV25-1	TRBD1	NA	TRBJ1-2	CASSARDRGRFNYGYTF	TGTGCCAGCAGTGCCCGGGACAGGGGCCGCTTTAACTATGGCTACACCTTC
TRBV28	NA	NA	TRBJ1-5	CASSSLSAGFFNQPQHF	TGTGCCAGCAGTTCCCTCTCCGCAGGGTTTTTTAATCAGCCCCAGCATTTT
TRBV6-5	TRBD1	NA	TRBJ2-7	CASSRDRTPYEQYF	TGTGCCAGTAGCCGGGACAGGACCCCCTACGAGCAGTACTTC
TRBV21-1	NA	NA	TRBJ1-1	CASSRTGTRNTEAFF	TGTGCCAGCAGCAGAACCGGGACACGGAACACTGAAGCTTTCTTT
TRBV5-1	TRBD1	NA	TRBJ1-2	CASRPGRDRVPSYTF	TGCGCCAGCCGCCCAGGAAGGGACAGAGTTCCTTCCTACACCTTC